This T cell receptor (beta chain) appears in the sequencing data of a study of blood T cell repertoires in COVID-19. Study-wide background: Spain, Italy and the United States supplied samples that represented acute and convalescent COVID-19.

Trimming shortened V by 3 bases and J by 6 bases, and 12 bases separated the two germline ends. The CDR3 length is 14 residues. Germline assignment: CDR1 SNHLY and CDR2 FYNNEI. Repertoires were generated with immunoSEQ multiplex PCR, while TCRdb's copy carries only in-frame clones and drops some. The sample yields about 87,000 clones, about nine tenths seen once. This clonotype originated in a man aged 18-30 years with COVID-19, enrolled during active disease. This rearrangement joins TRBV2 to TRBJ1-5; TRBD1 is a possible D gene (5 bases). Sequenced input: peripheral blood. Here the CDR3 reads CASSEVSGIQPQHF. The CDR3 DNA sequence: TGTGCCAGCAGTGAGGTGTCAGGGATTCAGCCCCAGCATTTT.